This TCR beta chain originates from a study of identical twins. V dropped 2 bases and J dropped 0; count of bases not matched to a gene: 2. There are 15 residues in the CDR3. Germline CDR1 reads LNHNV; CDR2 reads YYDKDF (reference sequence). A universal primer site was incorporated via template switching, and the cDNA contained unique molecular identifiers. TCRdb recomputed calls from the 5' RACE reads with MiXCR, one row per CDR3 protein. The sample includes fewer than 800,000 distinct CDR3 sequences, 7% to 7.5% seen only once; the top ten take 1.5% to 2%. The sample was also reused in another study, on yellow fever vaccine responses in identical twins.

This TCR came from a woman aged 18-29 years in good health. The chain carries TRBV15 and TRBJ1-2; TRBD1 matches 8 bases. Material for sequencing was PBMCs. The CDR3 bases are TGTGCCACCAGCAGACAACAGGGGGCTAACTATGGCTACACCTTC. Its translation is CATSRQQGANYGYTF.